This T cell receptor (beta chain) was recorded in a study of shared T cell receptors in the human thymus. Clones were sequenced by immunoSEQ multiplex PCR, and TCRdb holds only the in-frame ones, with some missing. In the table there are about 660,000 clones, 88% of which are singletons. The CDR3 contains 16 residues. V shed 3 bases and J 2 bases; nucleotides not matched to a gene: 7. The germline V gene has CDR1 SGHNT and CDR2 YYREEE (reference sequence). In addition, the sample was reused for a study of human thymus T cells. That publication notes: It was healthy Finnish infants having corrective surgery for congenital heart defects who were the donors. It was from resections taken during corrective heart surgery that the thymus tissue came. Use of V and J genes seemed skewed within the thymic and blood repertoires. Related research described strongly overlapping thymic repertoires in unrelated people.

The sequencing input was thymocytes. This receptor was obtained from a boy younger than two with a congenital heart defect. The chain couples TRBV5-4 to TRBJ2-2, with 7 bases matching TRBD1. This CDR3 reads CASSSRQGRNTGELFF. Here the CDR3 DNA reads TGTGCCAGCAGCTCACGACAGGGCCGAAACACCGGGGAGCTGTTTTTT.